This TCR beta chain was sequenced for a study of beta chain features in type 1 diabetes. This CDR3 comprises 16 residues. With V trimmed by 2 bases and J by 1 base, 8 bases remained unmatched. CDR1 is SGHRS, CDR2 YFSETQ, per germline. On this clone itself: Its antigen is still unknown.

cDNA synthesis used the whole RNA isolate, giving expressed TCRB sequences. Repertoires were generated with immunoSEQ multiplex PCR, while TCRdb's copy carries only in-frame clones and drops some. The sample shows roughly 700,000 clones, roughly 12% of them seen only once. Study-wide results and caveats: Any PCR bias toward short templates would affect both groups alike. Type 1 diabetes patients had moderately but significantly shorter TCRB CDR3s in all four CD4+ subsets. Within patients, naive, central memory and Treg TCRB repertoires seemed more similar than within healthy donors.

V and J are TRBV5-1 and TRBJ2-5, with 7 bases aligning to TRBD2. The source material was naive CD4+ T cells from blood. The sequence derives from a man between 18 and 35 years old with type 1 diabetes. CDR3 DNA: TGCGCCAGCAGCTTCCCCTTGGGAGGGTTCCAAGAGACCCAGTACTTC. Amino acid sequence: CASSFPLGGFQETQYF.